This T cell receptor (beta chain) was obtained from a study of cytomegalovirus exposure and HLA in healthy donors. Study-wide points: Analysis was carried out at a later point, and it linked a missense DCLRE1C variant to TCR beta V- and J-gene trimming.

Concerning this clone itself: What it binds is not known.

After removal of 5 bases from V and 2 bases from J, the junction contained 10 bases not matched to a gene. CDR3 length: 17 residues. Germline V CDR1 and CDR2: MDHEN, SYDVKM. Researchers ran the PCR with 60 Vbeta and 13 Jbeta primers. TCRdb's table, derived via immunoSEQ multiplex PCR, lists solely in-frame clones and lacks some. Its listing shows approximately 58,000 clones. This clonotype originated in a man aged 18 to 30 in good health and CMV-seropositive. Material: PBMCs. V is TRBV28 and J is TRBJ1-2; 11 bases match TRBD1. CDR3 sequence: CASSTWTGGGVNYGYTF. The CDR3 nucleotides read TGTGCCAGCAGTACCTGGACAGGGGGCGGGGTAAACTATGGCTACACCTTC.